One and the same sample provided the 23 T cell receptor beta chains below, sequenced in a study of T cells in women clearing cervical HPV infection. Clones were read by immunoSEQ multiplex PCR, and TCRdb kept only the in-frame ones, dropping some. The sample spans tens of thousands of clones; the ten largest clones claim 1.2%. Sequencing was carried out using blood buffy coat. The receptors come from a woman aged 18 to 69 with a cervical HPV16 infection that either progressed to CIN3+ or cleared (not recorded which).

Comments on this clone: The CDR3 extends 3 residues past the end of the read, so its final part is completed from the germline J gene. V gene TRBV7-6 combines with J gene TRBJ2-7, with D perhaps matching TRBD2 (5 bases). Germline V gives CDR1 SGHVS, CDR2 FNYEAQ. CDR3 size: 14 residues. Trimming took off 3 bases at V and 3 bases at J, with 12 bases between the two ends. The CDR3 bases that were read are TGTGCCAGCAGCTTGGCGGAGGTGGGCTACGAG. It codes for CASSLAEVGYE. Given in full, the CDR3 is CASSLAEVGYEQYF. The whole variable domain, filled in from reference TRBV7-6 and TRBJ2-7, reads GAGVSQSPRYKVTKRGQDVALRCDPISGHVSLYWYRQALGQGPEFLTYFNYEAQQDKSGLPNDRFSAERPEGSISTLTIQRTEQRDSAMYRCASSLAEVGYEQYFGPGTRLTVT.

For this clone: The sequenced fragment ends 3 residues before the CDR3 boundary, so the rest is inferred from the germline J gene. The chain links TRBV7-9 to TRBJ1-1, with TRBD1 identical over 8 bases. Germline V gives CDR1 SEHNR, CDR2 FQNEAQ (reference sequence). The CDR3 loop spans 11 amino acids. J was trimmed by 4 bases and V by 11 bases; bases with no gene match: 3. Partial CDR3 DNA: TGTGCCCTTCAGGGGGCCACTGAA. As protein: CALQGATE. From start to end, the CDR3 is CALQGATEAFF.

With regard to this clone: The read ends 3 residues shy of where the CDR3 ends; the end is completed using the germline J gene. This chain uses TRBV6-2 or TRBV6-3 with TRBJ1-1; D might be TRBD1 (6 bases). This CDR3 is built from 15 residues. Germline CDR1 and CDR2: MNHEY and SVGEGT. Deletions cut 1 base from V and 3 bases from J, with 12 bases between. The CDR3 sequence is CASSYLQGRDTEAFF. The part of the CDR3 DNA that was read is TGTGCCAGCAGTTACTTACAGGGAAGGGACACTGAA.

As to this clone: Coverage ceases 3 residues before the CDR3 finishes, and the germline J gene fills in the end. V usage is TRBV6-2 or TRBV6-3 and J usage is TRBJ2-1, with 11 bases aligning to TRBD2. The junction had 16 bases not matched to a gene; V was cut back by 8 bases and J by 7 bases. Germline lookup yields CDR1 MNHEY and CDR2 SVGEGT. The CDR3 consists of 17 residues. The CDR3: CASSGTSGRQYENEQFF. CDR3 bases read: TGTGCCAGCTCCGGGACTAGCGGAAGGCAATATGAGAATGAG.

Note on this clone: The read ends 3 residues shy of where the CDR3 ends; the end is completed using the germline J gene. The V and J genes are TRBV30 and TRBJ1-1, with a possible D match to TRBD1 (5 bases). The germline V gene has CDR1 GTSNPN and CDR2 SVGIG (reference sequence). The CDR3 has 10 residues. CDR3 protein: CAWSVDRAFF. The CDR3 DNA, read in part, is TGTGCCTGGAGTGTCGACAGA.

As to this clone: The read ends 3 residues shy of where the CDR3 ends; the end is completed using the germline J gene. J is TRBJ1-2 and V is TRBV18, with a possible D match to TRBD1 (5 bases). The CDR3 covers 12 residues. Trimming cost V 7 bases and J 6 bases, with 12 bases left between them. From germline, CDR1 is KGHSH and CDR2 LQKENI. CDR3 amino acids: CASFVQGDGYTF. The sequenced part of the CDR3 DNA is TGTGCCAGCTTTGTCCAGGGTGATGGC.

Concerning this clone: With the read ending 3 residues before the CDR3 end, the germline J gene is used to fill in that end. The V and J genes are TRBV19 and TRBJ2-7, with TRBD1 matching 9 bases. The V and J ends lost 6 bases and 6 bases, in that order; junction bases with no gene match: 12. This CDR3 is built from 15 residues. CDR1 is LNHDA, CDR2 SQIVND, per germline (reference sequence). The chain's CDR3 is CASSLRGQGLFEQYF. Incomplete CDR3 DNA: TGTGCCAGTAGCCTTCGGGGACAGGGTTTGTTCGAG.

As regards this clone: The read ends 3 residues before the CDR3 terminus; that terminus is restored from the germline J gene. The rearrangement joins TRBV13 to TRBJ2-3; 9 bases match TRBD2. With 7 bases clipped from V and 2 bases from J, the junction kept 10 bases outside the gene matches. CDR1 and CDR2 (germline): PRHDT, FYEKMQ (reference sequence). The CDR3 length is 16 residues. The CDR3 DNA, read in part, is TGTGCCAGCACCGTTAGCGGGGGACGATACACAGATACG. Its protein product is CASTVSGGRYTDT. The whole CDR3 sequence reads CASTVSGGRYTDTQYF.

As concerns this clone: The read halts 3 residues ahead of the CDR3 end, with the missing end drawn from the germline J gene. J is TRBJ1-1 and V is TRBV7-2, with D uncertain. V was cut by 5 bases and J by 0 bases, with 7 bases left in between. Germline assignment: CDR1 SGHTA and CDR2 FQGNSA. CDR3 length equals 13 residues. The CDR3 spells CASSHPVNTEAFF. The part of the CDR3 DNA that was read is TGTGCCAGCAGCCATCCAGTGAACACTGAA. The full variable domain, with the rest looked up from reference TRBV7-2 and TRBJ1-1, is GAGVSQSPSNKVTEKGKDVELRCDPISGHTALYWYRQSLGQGLEFLIYFQGNSAPDKSGLPSDRFSAERTGGSVSTLTIQRTQQEDSAVYLCASSHPVNTEAFFGQGTRLTVV.

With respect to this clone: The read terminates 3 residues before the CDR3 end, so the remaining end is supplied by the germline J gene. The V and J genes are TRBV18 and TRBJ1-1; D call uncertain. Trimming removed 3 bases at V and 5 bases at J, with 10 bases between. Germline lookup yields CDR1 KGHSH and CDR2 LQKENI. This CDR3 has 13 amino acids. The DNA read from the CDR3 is TGTGCCAGCTCACCCCAGTCGAGGACTGAA. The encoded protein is CASSPQSRTE. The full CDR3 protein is CASSPQSRTEAFF.

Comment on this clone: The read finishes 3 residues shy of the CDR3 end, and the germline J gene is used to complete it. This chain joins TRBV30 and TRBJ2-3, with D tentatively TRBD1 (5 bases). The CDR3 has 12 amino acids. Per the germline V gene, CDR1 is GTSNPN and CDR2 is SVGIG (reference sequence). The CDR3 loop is CAWSKGRETQYF. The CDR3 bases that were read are TGTGCCTGGAGTAAGGGGCGAGAGACG. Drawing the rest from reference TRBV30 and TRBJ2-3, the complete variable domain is SQTIHQWPATLVQPVGSPLSLECTVEGTSNPNLYWYRQAAGRGLQLLFYSVGIGQISSEVPQNLSASRPQDRQFILSSKKLLLSDSGFYLCAWSKGRETQYFGPGTRLTVL.

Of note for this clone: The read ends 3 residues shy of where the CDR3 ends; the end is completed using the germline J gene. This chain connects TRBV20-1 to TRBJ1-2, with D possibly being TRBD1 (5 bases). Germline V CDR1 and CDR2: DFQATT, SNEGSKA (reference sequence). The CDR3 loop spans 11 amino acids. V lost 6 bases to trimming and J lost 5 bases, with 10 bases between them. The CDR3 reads CSAGVEYGYTF. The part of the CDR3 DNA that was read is TGCAGTGCAGGGGTGGAGTATGGC.

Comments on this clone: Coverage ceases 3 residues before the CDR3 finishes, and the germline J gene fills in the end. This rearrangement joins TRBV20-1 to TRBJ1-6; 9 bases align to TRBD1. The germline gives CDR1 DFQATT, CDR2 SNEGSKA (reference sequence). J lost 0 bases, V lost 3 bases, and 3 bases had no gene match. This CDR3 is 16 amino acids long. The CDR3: CSARDRGSSYNSPLHF. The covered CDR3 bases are TGCAGTGCTAGGGACAGGGGTAGCTCCTATAATTCACCC.

Partial CDR3 DNA: TGCAGTGCTACTCACACGTTAGCCCACGAG. Translating it yields CSATHTLAHE. The whole CDR3 protein reads CSATHTLAHEQYF. This rearrangement joins TRBV20-1 to TRBJ2-7; D gene ambiguous. The read is 3 residues too short to cover the CDR3 end, so that end is filled in from the germline J gene. Germline CDR1 is DFQATT and CDR2 is SNEGSKA (reference sequence). V shed 4 bases and J shed 5 bases, with 15 bases lying between them. The CDR3 has 13 residues.

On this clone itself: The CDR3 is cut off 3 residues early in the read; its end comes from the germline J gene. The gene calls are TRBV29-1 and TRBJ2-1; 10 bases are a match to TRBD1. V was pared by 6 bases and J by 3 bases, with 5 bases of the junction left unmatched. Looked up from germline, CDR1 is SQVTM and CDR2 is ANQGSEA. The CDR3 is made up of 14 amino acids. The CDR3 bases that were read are TGCAGCGTCGGGACAGGGGCTGGCTACAATGAG. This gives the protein CSVGTGAGYNE. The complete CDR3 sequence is CSVGTGAGYNEQFF.

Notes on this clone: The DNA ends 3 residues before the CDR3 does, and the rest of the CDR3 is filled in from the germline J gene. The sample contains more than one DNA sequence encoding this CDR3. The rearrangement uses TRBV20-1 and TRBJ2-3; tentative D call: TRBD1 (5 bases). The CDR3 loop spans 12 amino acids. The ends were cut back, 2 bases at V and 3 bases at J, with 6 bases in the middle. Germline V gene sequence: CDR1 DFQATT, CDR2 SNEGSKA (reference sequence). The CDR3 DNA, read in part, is TGCAGTGCTAGAAGGGGAACAGATACG. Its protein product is CSARRGTDT. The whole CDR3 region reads CSARRGTDTQYF.

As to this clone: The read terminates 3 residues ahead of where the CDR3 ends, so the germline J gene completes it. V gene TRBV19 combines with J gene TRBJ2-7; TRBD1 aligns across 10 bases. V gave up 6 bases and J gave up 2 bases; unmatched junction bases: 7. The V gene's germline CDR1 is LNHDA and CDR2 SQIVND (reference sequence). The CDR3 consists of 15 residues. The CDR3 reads CASRTTGQGTYEQYF. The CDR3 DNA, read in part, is TGTGCCAGTAGGACGACGGGACAGGGGACCTACGAG.

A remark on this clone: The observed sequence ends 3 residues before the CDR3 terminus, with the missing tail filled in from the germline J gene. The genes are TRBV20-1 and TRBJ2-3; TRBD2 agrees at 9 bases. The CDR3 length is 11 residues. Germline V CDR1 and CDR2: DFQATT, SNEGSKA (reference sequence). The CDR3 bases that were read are TGCAGTGCTATAGCGGGAGAGACG. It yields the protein CSAIAGET. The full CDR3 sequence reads CSAIAGETQYF.

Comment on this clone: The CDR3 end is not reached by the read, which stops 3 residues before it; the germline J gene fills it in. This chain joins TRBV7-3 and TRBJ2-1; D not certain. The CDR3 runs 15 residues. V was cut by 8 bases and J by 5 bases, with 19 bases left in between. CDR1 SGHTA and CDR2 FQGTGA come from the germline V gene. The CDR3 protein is CASRPAGFPDNEQFF. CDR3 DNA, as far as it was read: TGTGCCAGCCGACCGGCCGGGTTCCCTGACAATGAG. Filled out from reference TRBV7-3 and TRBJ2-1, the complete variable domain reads GAGVSQTPSNKVTEKGKYVELRCDPISGHTALYWYRQSLGQGPEFLIYFQGTGAADDSGLPNDRFFAVRPEGSVSTLKIQRTERGDSAVYLCASRPAGFPDNEQFFGPGTRLTVL.

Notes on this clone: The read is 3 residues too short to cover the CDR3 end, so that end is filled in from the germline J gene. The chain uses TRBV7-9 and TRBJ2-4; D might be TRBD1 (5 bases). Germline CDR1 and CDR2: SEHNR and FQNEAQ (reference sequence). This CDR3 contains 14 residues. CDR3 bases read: TGTGCCAGCAGTCCGAGTGGGGCGTCCTATGGT. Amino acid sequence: CASSPSGASYG. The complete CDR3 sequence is CASSPSGASYGQYF.

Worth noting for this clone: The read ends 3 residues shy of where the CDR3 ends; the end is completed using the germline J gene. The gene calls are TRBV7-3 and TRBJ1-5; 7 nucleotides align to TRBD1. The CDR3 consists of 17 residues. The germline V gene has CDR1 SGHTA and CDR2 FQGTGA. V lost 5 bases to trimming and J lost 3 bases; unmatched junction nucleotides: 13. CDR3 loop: CASSPAGGQLSNQPQHF. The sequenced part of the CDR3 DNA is TGTGCCAGCAGCCCCGCGGGGGGACAGCTTTCCAATCAGCCC.

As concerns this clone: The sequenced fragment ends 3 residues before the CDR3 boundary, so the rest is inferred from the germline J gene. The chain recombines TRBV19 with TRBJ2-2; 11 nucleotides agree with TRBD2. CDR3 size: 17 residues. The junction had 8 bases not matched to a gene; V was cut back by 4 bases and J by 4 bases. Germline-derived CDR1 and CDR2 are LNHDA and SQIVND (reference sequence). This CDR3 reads CASSTPSGRSLTGELFF. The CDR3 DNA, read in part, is TGTGCCAGTAGTACTCCTAGCGGGAGGTCTCTCACCGGGGAG.

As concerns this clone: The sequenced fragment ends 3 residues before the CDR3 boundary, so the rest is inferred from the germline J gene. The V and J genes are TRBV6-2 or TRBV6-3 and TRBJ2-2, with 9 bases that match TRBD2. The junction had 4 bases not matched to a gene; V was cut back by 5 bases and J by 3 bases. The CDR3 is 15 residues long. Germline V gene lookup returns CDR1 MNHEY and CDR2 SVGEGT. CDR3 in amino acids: CASSNSGGYTGELFF. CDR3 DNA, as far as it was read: TGTGCCAGCAGTAATAGCGGGGGATACACCGGGGAG.